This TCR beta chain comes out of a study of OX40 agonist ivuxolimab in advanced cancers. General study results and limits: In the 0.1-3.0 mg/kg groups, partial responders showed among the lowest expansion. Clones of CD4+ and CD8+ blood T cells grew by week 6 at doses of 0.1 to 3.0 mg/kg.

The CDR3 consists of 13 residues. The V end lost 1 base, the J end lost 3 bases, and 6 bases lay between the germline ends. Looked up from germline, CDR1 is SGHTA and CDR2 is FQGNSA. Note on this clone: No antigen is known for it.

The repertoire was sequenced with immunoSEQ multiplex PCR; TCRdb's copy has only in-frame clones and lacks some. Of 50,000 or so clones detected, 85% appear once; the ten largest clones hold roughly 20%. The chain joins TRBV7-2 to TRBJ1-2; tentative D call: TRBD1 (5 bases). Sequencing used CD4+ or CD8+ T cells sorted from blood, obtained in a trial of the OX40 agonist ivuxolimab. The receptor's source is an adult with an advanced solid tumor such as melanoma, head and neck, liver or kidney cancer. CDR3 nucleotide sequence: TGTGCCAGCAGCTTAGGGGGGGACTATGGCTACACCTTC. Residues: CASSLGGDYGYTF.